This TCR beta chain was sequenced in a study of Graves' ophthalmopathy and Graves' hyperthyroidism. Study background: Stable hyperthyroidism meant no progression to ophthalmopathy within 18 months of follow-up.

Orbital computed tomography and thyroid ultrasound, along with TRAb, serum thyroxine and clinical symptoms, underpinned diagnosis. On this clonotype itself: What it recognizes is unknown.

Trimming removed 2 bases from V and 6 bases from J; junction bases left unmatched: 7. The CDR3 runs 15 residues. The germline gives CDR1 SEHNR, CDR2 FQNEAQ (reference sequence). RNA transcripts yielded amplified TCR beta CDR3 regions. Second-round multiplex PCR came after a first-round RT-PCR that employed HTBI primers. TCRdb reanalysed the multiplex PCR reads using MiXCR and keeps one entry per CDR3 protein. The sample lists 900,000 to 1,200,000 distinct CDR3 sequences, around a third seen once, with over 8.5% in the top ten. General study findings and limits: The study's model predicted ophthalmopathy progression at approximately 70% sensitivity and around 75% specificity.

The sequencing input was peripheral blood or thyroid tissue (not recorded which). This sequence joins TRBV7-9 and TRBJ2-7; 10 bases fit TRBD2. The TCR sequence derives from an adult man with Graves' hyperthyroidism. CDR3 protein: CASSLSLLAGAEQYF. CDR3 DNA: TGTGCCAGCAGCTTAAGTCTTCTAGCGGGAGCCGAGCAGTACTTC.